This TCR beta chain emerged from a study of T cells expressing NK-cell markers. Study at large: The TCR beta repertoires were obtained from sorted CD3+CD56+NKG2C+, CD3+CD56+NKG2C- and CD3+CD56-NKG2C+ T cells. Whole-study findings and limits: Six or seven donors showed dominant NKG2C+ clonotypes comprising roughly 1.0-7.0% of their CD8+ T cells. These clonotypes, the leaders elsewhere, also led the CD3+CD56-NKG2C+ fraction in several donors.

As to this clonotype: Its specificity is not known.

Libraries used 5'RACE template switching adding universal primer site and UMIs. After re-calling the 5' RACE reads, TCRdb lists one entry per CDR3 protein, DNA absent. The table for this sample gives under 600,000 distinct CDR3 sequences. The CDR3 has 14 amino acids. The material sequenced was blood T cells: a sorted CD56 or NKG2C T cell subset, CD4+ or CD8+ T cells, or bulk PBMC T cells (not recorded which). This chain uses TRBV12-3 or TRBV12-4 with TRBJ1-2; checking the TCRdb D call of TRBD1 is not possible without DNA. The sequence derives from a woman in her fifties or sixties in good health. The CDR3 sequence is CASSMPPGRYGYTF.